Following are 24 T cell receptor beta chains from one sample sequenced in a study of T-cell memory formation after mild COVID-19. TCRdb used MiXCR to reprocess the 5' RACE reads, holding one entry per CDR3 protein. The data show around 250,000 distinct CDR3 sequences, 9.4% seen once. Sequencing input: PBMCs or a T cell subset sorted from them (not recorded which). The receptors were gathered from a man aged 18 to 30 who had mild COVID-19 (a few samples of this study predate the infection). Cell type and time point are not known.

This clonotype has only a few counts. CDR3 DNA: TGTGCCAGCAGTTTTTCGGTCTGGCGGCAAGAGACCCAGTACTTC. This translates into CASSFSVWRQETQYF. V is TRBV6-2 or TRBV6-3 and J is TRBJ2-5, with no clear D. This CDR3 spans 15 amino acids. Per the germline V gene, CDR1 is MNHEY and CDR2 is SVGEGT. Trimming pared 4 bases from V and 2 bases from J, leaving 14 bases between.

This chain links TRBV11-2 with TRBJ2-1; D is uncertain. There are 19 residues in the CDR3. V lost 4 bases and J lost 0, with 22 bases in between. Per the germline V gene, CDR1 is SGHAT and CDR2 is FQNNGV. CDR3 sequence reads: CASSSLRPLSPSSYNEQFF. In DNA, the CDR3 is TGTGCCAGCAGCTCCCTCAGACCCCTATCCCCTAGCTCCTACAATGAGCAGTTCTTC.

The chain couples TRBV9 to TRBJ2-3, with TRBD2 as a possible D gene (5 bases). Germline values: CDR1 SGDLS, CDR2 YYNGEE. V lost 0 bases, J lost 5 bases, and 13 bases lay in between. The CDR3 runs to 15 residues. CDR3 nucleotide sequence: TGTGCCAGCAGCGTAGAGGGCGGGCGGGTAGATACGCAGTATTTT. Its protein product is CASSVEGGRVDTQYF.

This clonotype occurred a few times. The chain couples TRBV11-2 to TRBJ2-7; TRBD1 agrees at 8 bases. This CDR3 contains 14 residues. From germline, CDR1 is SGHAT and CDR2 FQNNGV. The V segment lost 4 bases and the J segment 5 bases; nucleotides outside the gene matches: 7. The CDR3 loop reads CASSSVRGRNEQYV. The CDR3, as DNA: TGTGCCAGCAGCTCAGTCAGGGGGCGGAACGAGCAGTACGTC.

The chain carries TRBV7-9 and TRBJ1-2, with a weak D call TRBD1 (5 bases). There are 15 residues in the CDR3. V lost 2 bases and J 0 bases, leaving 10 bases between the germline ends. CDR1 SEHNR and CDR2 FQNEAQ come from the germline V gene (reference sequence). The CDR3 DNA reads TGTGCCAGCAGCTTATCTTCAGGGTCTAACTATGGCTACACCTTC. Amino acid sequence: CASSLSSGSNYGYTF.

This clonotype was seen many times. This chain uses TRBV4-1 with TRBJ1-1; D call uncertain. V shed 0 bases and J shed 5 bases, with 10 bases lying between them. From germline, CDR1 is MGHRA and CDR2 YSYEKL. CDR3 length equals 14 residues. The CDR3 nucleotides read TGCGCCAGCAGCCAAGAATCTGCTGCAACTGAAGCTTTCTTT. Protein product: CASSQESAATEAFF.

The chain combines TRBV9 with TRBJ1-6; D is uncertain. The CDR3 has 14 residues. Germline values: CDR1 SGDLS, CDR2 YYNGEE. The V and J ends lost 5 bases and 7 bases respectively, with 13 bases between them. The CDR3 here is CASSEGLWNSPLHF. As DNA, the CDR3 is TGTGCCAGCAGTGAGGGATTGTGGAATTCACCCCTCCACTTT.

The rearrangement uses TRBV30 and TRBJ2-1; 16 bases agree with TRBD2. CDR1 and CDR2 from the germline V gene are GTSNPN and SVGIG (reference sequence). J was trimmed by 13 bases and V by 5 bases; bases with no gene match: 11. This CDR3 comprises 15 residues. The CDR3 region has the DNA TGTGCCTGGGAACATAAGGGACTAGCGGGGGGGCCTCAGTTCTTC. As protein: CAWEHKGLAGGPQFF.

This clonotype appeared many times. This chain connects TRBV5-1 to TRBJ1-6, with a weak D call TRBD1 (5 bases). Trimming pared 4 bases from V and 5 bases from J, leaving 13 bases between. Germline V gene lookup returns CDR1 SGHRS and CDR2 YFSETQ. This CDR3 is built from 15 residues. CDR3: CASSLSSGNNSPLHF. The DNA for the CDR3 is TGCGCCAGCAGCCTGAGCTCAGGGAATAATTCACCCCTCCACTTT. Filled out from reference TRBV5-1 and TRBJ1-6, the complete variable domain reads KAGVTQTPRYLIKTRGQQVTLSCSPISGHRSVSWYQQTPGQGLQFLFEYFSETQRNKGNFPGRFSGRQFSNSRSEMNVSTLELGDSALYLCASSLSSGNNSPLHFGNGTRLTVT.

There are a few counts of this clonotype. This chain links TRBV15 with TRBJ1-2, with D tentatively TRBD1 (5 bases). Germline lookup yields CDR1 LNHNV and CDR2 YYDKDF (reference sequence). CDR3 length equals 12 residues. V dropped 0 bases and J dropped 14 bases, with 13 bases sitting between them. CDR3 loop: CATSRDEGTRTF. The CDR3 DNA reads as TGTGCCACCAGCAGAGATGAGGGGACGAGGACCTTC.

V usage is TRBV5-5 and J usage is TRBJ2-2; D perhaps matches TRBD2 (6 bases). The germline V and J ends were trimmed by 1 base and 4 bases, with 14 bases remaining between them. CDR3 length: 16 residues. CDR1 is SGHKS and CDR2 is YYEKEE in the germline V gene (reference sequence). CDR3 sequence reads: CASSLLAGGATGELFF. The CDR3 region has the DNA TGTGCCAGCAGCTTGTTGGCCGGAGGGGCCACCGGGGAGCTGTTTTTT. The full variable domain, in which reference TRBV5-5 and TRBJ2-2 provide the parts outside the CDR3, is DAGVTQSPTHLIKTRGQQVTLRCSPISGHKSVSWYQQVLGQGPQFIFQYYEKEERGRGNFPDRFSARQFPNYSSELNVNALLLGDSALYLCASSLLAGGATGELFFGEGSRLTVL.

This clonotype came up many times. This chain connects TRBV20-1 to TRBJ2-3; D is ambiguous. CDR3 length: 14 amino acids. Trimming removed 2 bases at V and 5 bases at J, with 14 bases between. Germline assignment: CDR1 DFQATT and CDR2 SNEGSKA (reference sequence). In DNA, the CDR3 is TGCAGTGCTAGATCCCAACATCGGAAAGATACGCAGTATTTT. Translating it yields CSARSQHRKDTQYF.

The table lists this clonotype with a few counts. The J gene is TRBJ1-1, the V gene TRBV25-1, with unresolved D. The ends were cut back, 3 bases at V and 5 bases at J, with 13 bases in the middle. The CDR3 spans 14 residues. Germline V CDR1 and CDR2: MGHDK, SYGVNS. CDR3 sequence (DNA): TGTGCCAGCAGTGATGGCGTAGGGTGGACTGAAGCTTTCTTT. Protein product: CASSDGVGWTEAFF.

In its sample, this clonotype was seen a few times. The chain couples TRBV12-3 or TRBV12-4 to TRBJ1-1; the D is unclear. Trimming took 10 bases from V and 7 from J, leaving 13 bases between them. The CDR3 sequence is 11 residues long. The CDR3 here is CATGYGGEAFF. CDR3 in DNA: TGTGCCACGGGGTATGGTGGTGAAGCTTTCTTT.

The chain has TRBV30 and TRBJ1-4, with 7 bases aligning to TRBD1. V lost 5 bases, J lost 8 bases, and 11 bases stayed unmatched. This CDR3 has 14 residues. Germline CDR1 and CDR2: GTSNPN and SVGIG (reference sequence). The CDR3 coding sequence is TGTGCCTGGGGAGATGACAGGGCTGGAGAAAAACTGTTTTTT. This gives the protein CAWGDDRAGEKLFF.

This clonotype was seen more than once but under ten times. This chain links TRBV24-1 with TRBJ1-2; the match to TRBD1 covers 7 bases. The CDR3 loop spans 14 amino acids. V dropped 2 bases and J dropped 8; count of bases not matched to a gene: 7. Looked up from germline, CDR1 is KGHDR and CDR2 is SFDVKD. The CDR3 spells CATSDWTGLGGYTF. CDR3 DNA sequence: TGTGCCACCAGTGATTGGACAGGCCTTGGAGGCTACACCTTC.

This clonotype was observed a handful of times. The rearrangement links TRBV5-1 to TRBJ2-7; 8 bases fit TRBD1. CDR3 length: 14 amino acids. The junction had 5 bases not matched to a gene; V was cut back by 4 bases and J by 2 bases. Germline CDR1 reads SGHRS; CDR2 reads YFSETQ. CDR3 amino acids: CASSAGTGTYEQYF. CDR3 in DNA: TGCGCCAGCAGCGCCGGGACAGGAACCTACGAGCAGTACTTC. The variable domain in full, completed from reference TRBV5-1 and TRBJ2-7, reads KAGVTQTPRYLIKTRGQQVTLSCSPISGHRSVSWYQQTPGQGLQFLFEYFSETQRNKGNFPGRFSGRQFSNSRSEMNVSTLELGDSALYLCASSAGTGTYEQYFGPGTRLTVT.

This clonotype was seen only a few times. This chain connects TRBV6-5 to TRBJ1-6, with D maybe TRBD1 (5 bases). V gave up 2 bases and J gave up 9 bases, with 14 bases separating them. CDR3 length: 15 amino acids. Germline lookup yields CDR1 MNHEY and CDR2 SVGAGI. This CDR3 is CASSYSQGFGSPLHF. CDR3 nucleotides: TGTGCCAGCAGTTACAGTCAGGGCTTTGGTTCACCCCTCCACTTT.

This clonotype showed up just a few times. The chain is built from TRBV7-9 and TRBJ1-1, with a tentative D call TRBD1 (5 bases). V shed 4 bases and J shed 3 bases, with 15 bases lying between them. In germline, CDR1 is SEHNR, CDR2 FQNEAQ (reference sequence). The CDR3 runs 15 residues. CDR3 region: CASSSRRGGDTEAFF. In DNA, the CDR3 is TGTGCCAGCAGCTCCCGAAGGGGCGGGGACACTGAAGCTTTCTTT.

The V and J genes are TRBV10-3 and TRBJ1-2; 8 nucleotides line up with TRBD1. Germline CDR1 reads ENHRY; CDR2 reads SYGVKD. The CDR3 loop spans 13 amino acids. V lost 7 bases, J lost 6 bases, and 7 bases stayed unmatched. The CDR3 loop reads CAIKARGQDGYTF. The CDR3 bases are TGTGCCATCAAGGCCAGGGGGCAGGATGGCTACACCTTC.

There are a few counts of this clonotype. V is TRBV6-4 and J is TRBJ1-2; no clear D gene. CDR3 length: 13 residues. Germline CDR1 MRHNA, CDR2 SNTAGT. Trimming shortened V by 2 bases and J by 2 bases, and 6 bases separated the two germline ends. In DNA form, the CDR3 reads TGTGCCAGCAGTGACGGGGTGAACTATGGCTACACCTTC. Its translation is CASSDGVNYGYTF.

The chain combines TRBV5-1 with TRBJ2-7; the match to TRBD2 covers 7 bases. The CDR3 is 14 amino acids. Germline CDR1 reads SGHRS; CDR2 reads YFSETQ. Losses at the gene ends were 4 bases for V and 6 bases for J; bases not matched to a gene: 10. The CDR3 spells CASSGGSSLREQYF. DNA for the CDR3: TGCGCCAGCAGCGGCGGGAGCTCCCTCCGCGAGCAGTACTTC.

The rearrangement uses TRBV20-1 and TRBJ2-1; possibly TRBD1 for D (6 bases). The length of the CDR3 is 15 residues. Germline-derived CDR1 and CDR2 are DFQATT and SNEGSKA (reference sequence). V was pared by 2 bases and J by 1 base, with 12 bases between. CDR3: CSARWSGASYNEQFF. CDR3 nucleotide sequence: TGCAGTGCTAGATGGTCAGGGGCTTCCTACAATGAGCAGTTCTTC.

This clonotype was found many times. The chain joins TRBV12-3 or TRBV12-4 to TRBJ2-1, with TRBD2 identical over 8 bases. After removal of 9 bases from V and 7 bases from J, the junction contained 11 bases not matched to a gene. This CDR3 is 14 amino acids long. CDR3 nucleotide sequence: TGTGCCAGTAGACCCCCCGGCGGGAGGAATGAGCAGTTCTTC. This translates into CASRPPGGRNEQFF.